These 27 T cell receptor beta chains share one sample of origin, sequenced in a study of T cell responses to AZD1222 COVID-19 vaccine. Data came from immunoSEQ multiplex PCR; TCRdb stores just in-frame clones and leaves some out. The repertoire holds under 150,000 clones, with almost 95% as singletons. The source material was peripheral blood, sampled 28 days after the second AZD1222 dose. The receptors stem from an adult who received the AZD1222 COVID-19 vaccine.

V gene TRBV13 combines with J gene TRBJ1-4; D remains ambiguous. In germline, CDR1 is PRHDT, CDR2 FYEKMQ (reference sequence). V gave up 5 bases and J gave up 8 bases, with 9 bases separating them. The CDR3 is 12 amino acids. DNA of the CDR3: TGTGCCAGCAGCGGTCAAGGCGAAAAACTGTTTTTT. This gives the protein CASSGQGEKLFF.

The gene calls are TRBV4-1 and TRBJ2-1; weak D call: TRBD2 (6 bases). V was trimmed by 1 base and J by 8 bases, leaving 12 bases between them. Germline V gene lookup returns CDR1 MGHRA and CDR2 YSYEKL. This CDR3 is 14 amino acids long. This chain's CDR3 is CASSQGRLVDEQFF. CDR3 in DNA: TGCGCCAGCAGCCAAGGCAGACTAGTCGATGAGCAGTTCTTC.

The genes are TRBV2 and TRBJ1-2; 7 bases match TRBD1. CDR1 is SNHLY and CDR2 is FYNNEI in the germline V gene. The V segment lost 2 bases and the J segment 8 bases; nucleotides outside the gene matches: 2. The CDR3 consists of 12 residues. CDR3 DNA sequence: TGTGCCAGCAGTGAACAGGGGGAAGGCTACACCTTC. This gives the protein CASSEQGEGYTF.

This clone showed up just a few times. The J gene is TRBJ1-4, the V gene TRBV5-6; a weak D match, TRBD1 (6 bases). V gave up 0 bases and J gave up 7 bases, with 13 bases separating them. CDR1 and CDR2 from the germline V gene are SGHDT and YYEEEE. This CDR3 comprises 15 residues. The CDR3 bases are TGTGCCAGCAGCTTGGAGGGCAGGGGACGTGAAAAACTGTTTTTT. It codes for CASSLEGRGREKLFF.

This sequence joins TRBV5-1 and TRBJ1-2; possibly TRBD1 for D (5 bases). This CDR3 is built from 13 residues. The V gene's germline CDR1 is SGHRS and CDR2 YFSETQ. V dropped 0 bases and J dropped 8 bases, with 11 bases sitting between them. Here the CDR3 DNA reads TGCGCCAGCAGCTTGGCGGGGGACGGGGGCTACACCTTC. Amino acids: CASSLAGDGGYTF.

This sequence joins TRBV4-1 and TRBJ2-1, with unresolved D. The V and J ends lost 5 bases and 3 bases respectively, with 2 bases between them. Germline V gene sequence: CDR1 MGHRA, CDR2 YSYEKL. The CDR3 loop spans 11 amino acids. DNA of the CDR3: TGCGCCAGCAGCGTCTACAATGAGCAGTTCTTC. The encoded protein is CASSVYNEQFF.

This chain connects TRBV13 to TRBJ1-2, with D unresolved. V lost 0 bases and J 3 bases, leaving 2 bases between the germline ends. The CDR3 loop spans 12 amino acids. Germline assignment: CDR1 PRHDT and CDR2 FYEKMQ (reference sequence). This CDR3 reads CASSLGDYGYTF. The CDR3 DNA follows: TGTGCCAGCAGCTTAGGGGACTATGGCTACACCTTC.

The V call is TRBV10-2, the J call TRBJ2-7, with a tentative D call TRBD2 (6 bases). This CDR3 is built from 16 residues. Trimming shortened V by 6 bases and J by 2 bases, and 20 bases separated the two germline ends. CDR1 is WSHSY, CDR2 SAAADI, per germline. The CDR3 reads CASSDSRGGSTYEQYF. The CDR3 DNA reads TGCGCCAGCAGCGATTCCAGAGGAGGGTCTACCTACGAGCAGTACTTC.

V and J are TRBV5-1 and TRBJ1-1; 10 bases are a match to TRBD1. Germline values: CDR1 SGHRS, CDR2 YFSETQ. The CDR3 is 14 amino acids. The J segment lost 5 bases and the V segment lost 0 bases, leaving 1 base of the junction unmatched. The CDR3 nucleotides read TGCGCCAGCAGCTTGGGACAGGGGGCGACTGAAGCTTTCTTT. This sequence encodes CASSLGQGATEAFF.

The chain combines TRBV19 with TRBJ2-3; 10 bases agree with TRBD1. CDR3 length: 16 residues. CDR1 and CDR2 from the germline V gene are LNHDA and SQIVND (reference sequence). V gave up 4 bases and J gave up 1 base; unmatched junction bases: 5. The CDR3 is CASSTAGTGGTDTQYF. The CDR3 region has the DNA TGTGCCAGTAGTACCGCCGGGACAGGGGGCACAGATACGCAGTATTTT.

The rearrangement links TRBV5-1 to TRBJ2-7; 7 nucleotides match TRBD1. V gave up 4 bases and J gave up 7 bases; unmatched junction bases: 17. The V gene's germline CDR1 is SGHRS and CDR2 YFSETQ. The CDR3 is 16 amino acids. CDR3 DNA sequence: TGCGCCAGCAGCCGGGGATACAGGGGCTCGAAGGAGGAGCAGTACTTC. Protein sequence: CASSRGYRGSKEEQYF.

The chain links TRBV24-1 to TRBJ2-1; a possible D gene is TRBD2 (5 bases). V was clipped by 4 bases and J by 0 bases, with 12 bases between them. The CDR3 is made up of 16 amino acids. Germline-derived CDR1 and CDR2 are KGHDR and SFDVKD. The CDR3 spells CATSDLVGSSYNEQFF. The CDR3, as DNA: TGTGCCACCAGTGACCTAGTTGGGAGCTCCTACAATGAGCAGTTCTTC.

The gene calls are TRBV18 and TRBJ2-2; D remains ambiguous. V was cut by 3 bases and J by 6 bases, with 11 bases left in between. Looked up from germline, CDR1 is KGHSH and CDR2 is LQKENI. The CDR3 runs to 14 residues. This CDR3 is CASSPTKGSGELFF. The DNA for the CDR3 is TGTGCCAGCTCACCTACGAAAGGGTCCGGGGAGCTGTTTTTT.

J is TRBJ2-7 and V is TRBV10-3, with 8 bases fitting TRBD1. The ends lost 10 bases at V and 6 bases at J; junction bases unmatched: 11. Germline lookup yields CDR1 ENHRY and CDR2 SYGVKD. The CDR3 loop spans 13 amino acids. In DNA, the CDR3 is TGTGCCACCTTTGACAGGGGTAATCGCGAGCAGTACGTC. Amino acid sequence: CATFDRGNREQYV.

The CDR3 protein is CASSIAGYEAFF. CDR3 DNA: TGTGCCAGTAGTATCGCAGGGTACGAAGCTTTCTTT. The chain is built from TRBV19 and TRBJ1-1; maybe TRBD1 (5 bases). Between the trimmed V and J ends, which lost 3 bases and 8 bases, there was a span of 10 bases. The CDR3 runs 12 residues. Germline CDR1 reads LNHDA; CDR2 reads SQIVND (reference sequence).

The chain combines TRBV4-1 with TRBJ1-5; a possible D gene is TRBD1 (6 bases). The V end lost 1 base, the J end lost 3 bases, and 13 bases lay between the germline ends. Germline V gives CDR1 MGHRA, CDR2 YSYEKL. This CDR3 region has 16 residues. In DNA, the CDR3 is TGCGCCAGCAGCCAAGGGGGAGGGGGAAACAATCAGCCCCAGCATTTT. It codes for CASSQGGGGNNQPQHF.

The V gene is TRBV7-2, the J gene TRBJ1-2, with a weak D call TRBD1 (6 bases). Trimming cost V 5 bases and J 2 bases, with 9 bases left between them. The CDR3 has 13 amino acids. CDR1 is SGHTA, CDR2 FQGNSA, per germline. The CDR3 DNA is TGTGCCAGCAGCGTGGACAGCAACTATGGCTACACCTTC. It translates to CASSVDSNYGYTF.

J is TRBJ1-2 and V is TRBV7-2, with a tentative D call TRBD1 (5 bases). The CDR3 is 13 amino acids. CDR1 is SGHTA and CDR2 is FQGNSA in the germline V gene. V shed 4 bases and J shed 7 bases, with 13 bases lying between them. CDR3 sequence: CASSSDSYFGYTF. The CDR3 DNA reads TGTGCCAGCAGCTCCGACAGTTATTTTGGCTACACCTTC.

This chain connects TRBV19 to TRBJ2-1; 10 nucleotides match TRBD1. V lost 9 bases, J lost 1 base, and 6 bases stayed unmatched. The CDR3 extends over 15 amino acids. Looked up from germline, CDR1 is LNHDA and CDR2 is SQIVND (reference sequence). For the CDR3, the DNA is TGTGCCAGCGAAAGGGGACAGGGGTCCTACAATGAGCAGTTCTTC. Its protein product is CASERGQGSYNEQFF.

The chain is built from TRBV11-3 and TRBJ1-3; D remains ambiguous. V lost 5 bases to trimming and J lost 4 bases, with 12 bases between them. CDR1 SGHNT and CDR2 YENEEA come from the germline V gene. The CDR3 is 14 residues long. The CDR3 DNA sequence: TGTGCCAGCAGCCTCGGAGGTGACGGAAACACCATATATTTT. Protein product: CASSLGGDGNTIYF. Based on the CDR3 plus reference TRBV11-3 and TRBJ1-3, the full variable domain is EAGVVQSPRYKIIEKKQPVAFWCNPISGHNTLYWYLQNLGQGPELLIRYENEEAVDDSQLPKDRFSAERLKGVDSTLKIQPAELGDSAVYLCASSLGGDGNTIYFGEGSWLTVV.

The CDR3 protein is CASSQSLRGHNEKLFF. The CDR3 region has the DNA TGCGCCAGCAGCCAAAGTCTACGGGGCCATAATGAAAAACTGTTTTTT. The rearrangement uses TRBV4-1 and TRBJ1-4; D might be TRBD1 (5 bases). Per the germline V gene, CDR1 is MGHRA and CDR2 is YSYEKL. This CDR3 region has 16 residues. The ends were cut back, 2 bases at V and 4 bases at J, with 14 bases in the middle.

The rearrangement joins TRBV10-1 to TRBJ1-1, with no clear D. The V and J ends lost 5 bases and 5 bases respectively, with 9 bases between them. This CDR3 comprises 12 residues. Germline V lookup: CDR1 WNHNN, CDR2 SYGVQD (reference sequence). The DNA of the CDR3 is TGCGCCAGCAGTATTCGGAGTACTGAAGCTTTCTTT. This translates into CASSIRSTEAFF.

This clone has just one count. DNA for the CDR3: TGTGCCAGCAGCTTGGCCGGGAGAGAAGCTTTCTTT. Its protein is CASSLAGREAFF. The chain joins TRBV5-4 to TRBJ1-1; D unresolved. V shed 0 bases and J shed 8 bases, with 8 bases lying between them. In germline, CDR1 is SGHNT, CDR2 YYREEE (reference sequence). The CDR3 loop spans 12 amino acids.

V and J are TRBV6-2 or TRBV6-3 and TRBJ2-1, with D unclear. Germline V CDR1 and CDR2: MNHEY, SVGEGT. V was pared by 6 bases and J by 6 bases, with 18 bases between. The CDR3 runs 15 residues. The CDR3 protein is CASSPRLVIGNEQFF. For the CDR3, the DNA is TGTGCCAGCAGCCCCCGCTTGGTAATTGGCAATGAGCAGTTCTTC.

J is TRBJ1-1 and V is TRBV10-3; D is ambiguous. CDR1 is ENHRY, CDR2 SYGVKD, per germline. The CDR3 runs to 12 residues. Trimming took off 7 bases at V and 8 bases at J, with 14 bases between the two ends. The CDR3 bases are TGTGCCATCATAGGAGACACCCTAGAAGCTTTCTTT. Residues: CAIIGDTLEAFF.

The rearrangement joins TRBV29-1 to TRBJ1-4; D gene uncertain. This CDR3 spans 14 amino acids. CDR1 and CDR2 from the germline V gene are SQVTM and ANQGSEA. V was clipped by 4 bases and J by 7 bases, with 16 bases between them. CDR3 protein: CSVAIGERVEKLFF. The CDR3 DNA reads TGCAGCGTTGCTATCGGTGAGCGGGTTGAAAAACTGTTTTTT.

The chain is built from TRBV10-1 and TRBJ1-3, with no clear D. This CDR3 comprises 15 residues. In germline, CDR1 is WNHNN, CDR2 SYGVQD (reference sequence). With 2 bases removed from V and 0 bases from J, the gap between germline ends came to 8 bases. CDR3 in amino acids: CASSEDGNSGNTIYF. Written as DNA, the CDR3 is TGCGCCAGCAGTGAGGACGGGAACTCTGGAAACACCATATATTTT.